Shown below are 17 T cell receptor beta chains from a single sample sequenced in a study of T cell changes during pregnancy in multiple sclerosis. Assay used: immunoSEQ multiplex PCR; TCRdb lists only in-frame clones, some missing. Here the sample spans some 70,000 clones, approximately 94% being singletons. The material sequenced was peripheral blood, taken in the second trimester of pregnancy. These receptors were taken from a female donor in good health, enrolled as a control in a pregnancy study.

V is TRBV2 and J is TRBJ1-4; D gene uncertain. CDR3 length equals 12 residues. V lost 8 bases and J 12 bases, leaving 16 bases between the germline ends. Germline CDR1 is SNHLY and CDR2 is FYNNEI. The CDR3 protein is CASRVPPIELFF. DNA for the CDR3: TGTGCCAGCCGGGTACCGCCTATAGAACTGTTTTTT.

The chain is built from TRBV9 and TRBJ2-1, with TRBD2 matching over 14 bases. Germline CDR1 SGDLS, CDR2 YYNGEE. V trimming: 4 bases; J trimming: 0 bases; junction bases outside the gene matches: 12. This CDR3 is 20 amino acids long. The CDR3 region has the DNA TGTGCCAGCAGCTTCCCCCTGACTAGCGGGGGGGCTAGCTCCTACAATGAGCAGTTCTTC. It yields the protein CASSFPLTSGGASSYNEQFF. Filled out from reference TRBV9 and TRBJ2-1, the complete variable domain reads DSGVTQTPKHLITATGQRVTLRCSPRSGDLSVYWYQQSLDQGLQFLIQYYNGEERAKGNILERFSAQQFPDLHSELNLSSLELGDSALYFCASSFPLTSGGASSYNEQFFGPGTRLTVL.

This chain joins TRBV7-9 and TRBJ2-5, with 8 positions matching TRBD1. The CDR3 consists of 14 residues. V shed 5 bases and J 5 bases; nucleotides not matched to a gene: 7. CDR1 is SEHNR, CDR2 FQNEAQ, per germline (reference sequence). Written as DNA, the CDR3 is TGTGCCAGCAGCCGTCCGACAGGGGCGGAGACCCAGTACTTC. Protein sequence: CASSRPTGAETQYF.

The chain carries TRBV4-1 and TRBJ1-2; TRBD1 matches at 12 bases. CDR1 MGHRA and CDR2 YSYEKL come from the germline V gene. After removal of 0 bases from V and 8 bases from J, the junction contained 19 bases not matched to a gene. The CDR3 sequence is 20 residues long. The CDR3 loop reads CASSQDLSGTGGERGIGYTF. The CDR3 bases are TGCGCCAGCAGCCAAGATTTAAGCGGGACAGGGGGCGAGCGGGGCATCGGCTACACCTTC.

The chain is built from TRBV27 and TRBJ1-2, with D hard to call. Trimming shortened V by 6 bases and J by 7 bases, and 24 bases separated the two germline ends. The CDR3 has 16 amino acids. Germline assignment: CDR1 MNHEY and CDR2 SMNVEV (reference sequence). This CDR3 is CASSRGEDSRTAGYTF. For the CDR3, the DNA is TGTGCCAGCAGCCGCGGGGAGGACTCTCGCACCGCTGGCTACACCTTC.

The rearrangement links TRBV10-3 to TRBJ2-1; TRBD1 matches 9 bases. In germline, CDR1 is ENHRY, CDR2 SYGVKD. Trimming took 10 bases from V and 6 from J; bases not matched to a gene: 10. This CDR3 region has 14 residues. This CDR3 is CATGVLQGANEQFF. The CDR3 coding sequence is TGTGCCACAGGGGTTTTACAGGGGGCCAATGAGCAGTTCTTC.

The CDR3 loop reads CASSKQGGSGSPLHF. CDR3 DNA: TGTGCCAGCAGTAAACAGGGAGGGTCTGGTTCACCCCTCCACTTT. This chain links TRBV27 with TRBJ1-6; tentatively, D is TRBD1 (6 bases). Germline lookup yields CDR1 MNHEY and CDR2 SMNVEV (reference sequence). V gave up 5 bases and J gave up 9 bases, with 17 bases separating them. This CDR3 spans 15 amino acids.

This chain connects TRBV9 to TRBJ2-3, with TRBD2 matching over 10 bases. The CDR3 loop spans 17 amino acids. The V and J ends lost 0 bases and 0 bases, in that order; junction bases with no gene match: 4. Germline V gene lookup returns CDR1 SGDLS and CDR2 YYNGEE. The CDR3: CASSVVTSGVSTDTQYF. In DNA, the CDR3 is TGTGCCAGCAGCGTAGTTACTAGCGGGGTTAGCACAGATACGCAGTATTTT.

V usage is TRBV5-5 and J usage is TRBJ1-1; 7 nucleotides match TRBD1. There are 15 residues in the CDR3. Looked up from germline, CDR1 is SGHKS and CDR2 is YYEKEE (reference sequence). V was pared by 3 bases and J by 4 bases, with 9 bases of the junction left unmatched. CDR3: CASSWMTGLGTEAFF. The CDR3 DNA reads TGTGCCAGCAGCTGGATGACAGGGTTGGGCACTGAAGCTTTCTTT.

The chain has TRBV6-1 and TRBJ2-7, with 9 bases matching TRBD1. This CDR3 has 15 residues. Per germline, CDR1 MNHNS and CDR2 SASEGT. The V and J ends lost 2 bases and 5 bases, in that order; junction bases with no gene match: 7. Here the CDR3 DNA reads TGTGCCAGCAGTGAAAGGGACAGGGTGGTGCACGAGCAGTACTTC. Translation: CASSERDRVVHEQYF.

The CDR3 bases are TGTGCCAGCTTCGGACAGGGAGTATCGGTGAAAGGAAGCTATGGCTACACCTTC. It codes for CASFGQGVSVKGSYGYTF. The rearrangement uses TRBV5-8 and TRBJ1-2; 8 bases align to TRBD1. This CDR3 is built from 18 residues. V gave up 7 bases and J gave up 4 bases; unmatched junction bases: 21. Germline CDR1 SGHTS, CDR2 YDEGEE.

This chain joins TRBV11-2 and TRBJ1-1; D possibly corresponds to TRBD1 (6 bases). Trimming left V 8 bases short and J 2 bases short, with 18 bases between. CDR1 is SGHAT and CDR2 is FQNNGV in the germline V gene. There are 15 residues in the CDR3. The CDR3 DNA reads TGTGCCAGCTCCGAAGCCGGGACACCCAACACTGAAGCTTTCTTT. This codes for CASSEAGTPNTEAFF.

The chain recombines TRBV14 with TRBJ2-5, with D possibly being TRBD1 (6 bases). With 4 bases removed from V and 4 bases from J, the gap between germline ends came to 16 bases. There are 15 residues in the CDR3. Germline V gives CDR1 SGHDN, CDR2 FVKESK. The CDR3 is CASSRIQGPLETQYF. The CDR3 DNA reads TGTGCCAGCAGCCGGATACAGGGACCGCTAGAGACCCAGTACTTC.

The V gene is TRBV15, the J gene TRBJ2-1; D is unclear. Germline CDR1 and CDR2: LNHNV and YYDKDF (reference sequence). The CDR3 runs to 15 residues. V gave up 4 bases and J gave up 0 bases, with 10 bases separating them. CDR3 sequence reads: CATSTGLGSYNEQFF. In nucleotides, the CDR3 is TGTGCCACCAGCACCGGGTTAGGCTCCTACAATGAGCAGTTCTTC. The full variable domain, its missing parts supplied by reference TRBV15 and TRBJ2-1, is DAMVIQNPRYQVTQFGKPVTLSCSQTLNHNVMYWYQQKSSQAPKLLFHYYDKDFNNEADTPDNFQSRRPNTSFCFLDIRSPGLGDTAMYLCATSTGLGSYNEQFFGPGTRLTVL.

This chain uses TRBV5-5 with TRBJ1-1; 7 bases agree with TRBD1. CDR3 length: 15 residues. Trimming took 4 bases from V and 1 from J; bases not matched to a gene: 7. Germline V gives CDR1 SGHKS, CDR2 YYEKEE (reference sequence). Written as DNA, the CDR3 is TGTGCCAGCAGCCCGCAACAGGGGACGAACACTGAAGCTTTCTTT. Its translation is CASSPQQGTNTEAFF. The whole variable domain, remainder taken from reference TRBV5-5 and TRBJ1-1, is DAGVTQSPTHLIKTRGQQVTLRCSPISGHKSVSWYQQVLGQGPQFIFQYYEKEERGRGNFPDRFSARQFPNYSSELNVNALLLGDSALYLCASSPQQGTNTEAFFGQGTRLTVV.

The CDR3 DNA reads as TGTGCCAGCAGCCTCAGGGGGGCCGGAGATACGCAGTATTTT. Translated, it gives CASSLRGAGDTQYF. The rearrangement joins TRBV27 to TRBJ2-3; possibly TRBD1 for D (7 bases). The CDR3 is 14 residues long. The V and J ends lost 6 bases and 5 bases respectively, with 15 bases between them. The V gene's germline CDR1 is MNHEY and CDR2 SMNVEV (reference sequence).

V and J are TRBV12-5 and TRBJ2-7, with TRBD2 identical over 7 bases. Germline lookup yields CDR1 LGHNT and CDR2 FRNRAP. This CDR3 has 13 amino acids. V lost 10 bases, J lost 4 bases, and 10 bases stayed unmatched. DNA for the CDR3: TGTGCTACCTCCCTGGGGGGGACTTACGAGCAGTACTTC. It translates to CATSLGGTYEQYF.